This TCR beta chain came from a study of regulatory T cells in long-lasting Graves disease. As for the study in general: More than 5 years of antithyroid drugs with positive TSH receptor antibodies defined persistent Graves' disease. Overall study results and limits: Sample size was small, which may have lowered accuracy. Between persistent patients, about 2,700 public clonotypes were shared, exceeding the 966 shared between new patients.

The table lists this clonotype with many counts. Its antigen is not identified. The time point denotes: persistent/refractory GD, antithyroid drugs over 5 years with positive TRAb. There was RNA extracted from PBMCs, and the TCR library was made from it. It was an endocrinology department in Xi'an, China, that provided the patients. Germline V gives CDR1 MNHNS, CDR2 SASEGT. The CDR3 runs to 13 residues. Between the trimmed V and J ends, which lost 6 bases and 0 bases, there was a span of 9 bases. Arm-PCR with iRepertoire HTBI primers amplified the CDR3 regions for these TCR beta libraries. TCRdb re-analysed the multiplex PCR reads in MiXCR, keeping a single row per CDR3 protein. The sample contains about 470,000 distinct CDR3 sequences, around 21% of which appear only once.

This specimen was peripheral blood mononuclear cells (PBMCs), taken when the disease was refractory, from a patient treated with antithyroid drugs. The V call is TRBV6-1, the J call TRBJ2-7, with no clear D. The source is a female donor with Graves disease. This CDR3 reads CASRAASSYEQYF. Here the CDR3 DNA reads TGTGCCAGCAGGGCCGCGAGCTCCTACGAGCAGTACTTC.